These 13 T cell receptor beta chains were all obtained from the same sample, sequenced in a study of cytotoxic CD8 clonotypes in ibrutinib-treated CLL. Sequencing was performed with immunoSEQ multiplex PCR; in TCRdb, only in-frame clones are kept and a portion is missing. The sample has tens of thousands of clones, roughly 69% seen once. The sample here was PBMCs, taken after 24 months of ibrutinib treatment. These receptors were collected from a human donor with chronic lymphocytic leukemia.

The chain employs TRBV15 and TRBJ2-3, with D perhaps matching TRBD1 or TRBD2 (5 bases each). Germline V gene lookup returns CDR1 LNHNV and CDR2 YYDKDF (reference sequence). This CDR3 spans 15 amino acids. The ends were cut back, 3 bases at V and 5 bases at J, with 15 bases in the middle. The CDR3 is CATSRYPGLGDTQYF. CDR3 DNA sequence: TGTGCCACCAGCAGGTATCCGGGGCTGGGAGATACGCAGTATTTT.

This clone has only a few counts. This sequence joins TRBV18 and TRBJ2-7; 10 positions match TRBD1. This CDR3 is built from 13 residues. Trimming at V came to 2 bases and at J to 6 bases, leaving 1 base not matched to a gene. Germline lookup yields CDR1 KGHSH and CDR2 LQKENI. The CDR3: CASSPGTGVEQYF. The CDR3 DNA reads TGTGCCAGCTCACCAGGGACAGGGGTCGAGCAGTACTTC.

V usage is TRBV6-6 and J usage is TRBJ2-1; the D gene is possibly TRBD1 (6 bases). The CDR3 is 13 amino acids. V was cut by 5 bases and J by 7 bases, with 12 bases left in between. Germline values: CDR1 MNHNY, CDR2 SVGAGI (reference sequence). The CDR3 here is CASSALQGNEQFF. The CDR3 bases are TGTGCCAGCAGTGCCTTACAGGGAAATGAGCAGTTCTTC.

This clone was picked up a small number of times. V and J are TRBV5-1 and TRBJ1-2; D possibly corresponds to TRBD1 (6 bases). V dropped 4 bases and J dropped 4 bases, with 11 bases sitting between them. The CDR3 has 13 amino acids. Germline CDR1 and CDR2: SGHRS and YFSETQ. For the CDR3, the DNA is TGCGCCAGCAGCGCGGACAGAAGCTATGGCTACACCTTC. Amino acid sequence: CASSADRSYGYTF.

The genes are TRBV5-6 and TRBJ2-2, with D uncertain. The CDR3 spans 14 residues. Germline V gene data show CDR1 as SGHDT and CDR2 as YYEEEE. V shed 2 bases and J shed 4 bases, with 9 bases lying between them. The CDR3 sequence is CASSFGQVTGELFF. The DNA for the CDR3 is TGTGCCAGCAGCTTCGGGCAGGTCACCGGGGAGCTGTTTTTT.

The chain is built from TRBV5-4 and TRBJ2-7; a weak D match, TRBD2 (7 bases). V lost 6 bases, J lost 2 bases, and 12 bases lay in between. This CDR3 region has 13 residues. Looked up from germline, CDR1 is SGHNT and CDR2 is YYREEE (reference sequence). CDR3 nucleotide sequence: TGTGCCAGCAACGAGGGGGGGGCCTACGAGCAGTACTTC. Its protein product is CASNEGGAYEQYF. The full variable domain, rest sourced from reference TRBV5-4 and TRBJ2-7, is ETGVTQSPTHLIKTRGQQVTLRCSSQSGHNTVSWYQQALGQGPQFIFQYYREEENGRGNFPPRFSGLQFPNYSSELNVNALELDDSALYLCASNEGGAYEQYFGPGTRLTVT.

This clone was seen once. The V gene is TRBV7-8, the J gene TRBJ1-2; D is perhaps TRBD1 (6 bases). Looked up from germline, CDR1 is SGHVS and CDR2 is FQNEAQ. The CDR3 totals 13 residues. V lost 5 bases and J lost 3, with 10 bases in between. This CDR3 reads CASSPGQYYGYTF. CDR3 coding DNA: TGTGCCAGCAGCCCAGGACAGTACTATGGCTACACCTTC.

This clone was seen a handful of times. The V call is TRBV28, the J call TRBJ2-6; D is uncertain. V shed 8 bases and J shed 4 bases, with 9 bases lying between them. CDR3 size: 13 residues. In germline, CDR1 is MDHEN, CDR2 SYDVKM. The CDR3 DNA reads TGTGCCAGCTGTAATGCGGGGGCCAACGTCCTGACTTTC. Translation gives CASCNAGANVLTF. The full variable domain, rest sourced from reference TRBV28 and TRBJ2-6, is DVKVTQSSRYLVKRTGEKVFLECVQDMDHENMFWYRQDPGLGLRLIYFSYDVKMKEKGDIPEGYSVSREKKERFSLILESASTNQTSMYLCASCNAGANVLTFGAGSRLTVL.

This chain joins TRBV9 and TRBJ2-3, with D uncertain. V lost 0 bases to trimming and J lost 3 bases, with 8 bases between them. The CDR3 runs 14 residues. CDR1 SGDLS and CDR2 YYNGEE come from the germline V gene. CDR3 in DNA: TGTGCCAGCAGCGTAGAGGCAGCTACAGATACGCAGTATTTT. It translates to CASSVEAATDTQYF.

The sample holds a few counts of this clone. J is TRBJ1-5 and V is TRBV7-6; D unclear. The CDR3 is 14 residues long. V dropped 2 bases and J dropped 0 bases, with 5 bases sitting between them. Per germline, CDR1 SGHVS and CDR2 FNYEAQ. CDR3 in DNA: TGTGCCAGCAGCTTATCTTATAGCAATCAGCCCCAGCATTTT. It translates to CASSLSYSNQPQHF.

The chain has TRBV7-9 and TRBJ2-1, with 7 bases aligning to TRBD2. The CDR3 spans 15 residues. Germline loops: CDR1 SEHNR, CDR2 FQNEAQ (reference sequence). Losses at the gene ends were 2 bases for V and 0 bases for J; bases not matched to a gene: 1. In nucleotides, the CDR3 is TGTGCCAGCAGCTTACCGGGGGGCTCCTACAATGAGCAGTTCTTC. The encoded protein is CASSLPGGSYNEQFF.

The CDR3: CASNGGPTEAFF. The CDR3 DNA follows: TGTGCCAGCAATGGGGGGCCCACTGAAGCTTTCTTT. This chain joins TRBV5-6 and TRBJ1-1, with D possibly being TRBD1 (6 bases). The V end lost 6 bases, the J end lost 4 bases, and 10 bases lay between the germline ends. Germline CDR1 and CDR2: SGHDT and YYEEEE. The CDR3 runs 12 residues.

The V gene is TRBV7-9, the J gene TRBJ1-2, with D perhaps TRBD1 (6 bases). The CDR3 runs to 15 residues. Germline V CDR1 and CDR2: SEHNR, FQNEAQ (reference sequence). Trimming pared 1 base from V and 6 bases from J, leaving 15 bases between. The CDR3 sequence: CASSLDSPGVHGYTF. The CDR3 DNA follows: TGTGCCAGCAGCTTAGATTCCCCAGGGGTGCATGGCTACACCTTC. Full variable domain (remainder filled in from reference TRBV7-9 and TRBJ1-2): DTGVSQNPRHKITKRGQNVTFRCDPISEHNRLYWYRQTLGQGPEFLTYFQNEAQLEKSRLLSDRFSAERPKGSFSTLEIQRTEQGDSAMYLCASSLDSPGVHGYTFGSGTRLTVV.